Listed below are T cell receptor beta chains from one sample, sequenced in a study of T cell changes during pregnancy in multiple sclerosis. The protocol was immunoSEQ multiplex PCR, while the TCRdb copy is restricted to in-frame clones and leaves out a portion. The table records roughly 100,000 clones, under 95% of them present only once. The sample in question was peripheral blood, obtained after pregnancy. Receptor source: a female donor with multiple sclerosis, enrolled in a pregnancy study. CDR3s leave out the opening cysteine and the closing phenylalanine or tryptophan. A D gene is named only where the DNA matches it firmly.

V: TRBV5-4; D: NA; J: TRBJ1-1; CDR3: ASSYRENTEAF
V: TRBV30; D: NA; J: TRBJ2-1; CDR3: AWIGPSLGEQF
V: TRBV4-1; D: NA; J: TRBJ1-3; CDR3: ASSQGDLSGNTIY
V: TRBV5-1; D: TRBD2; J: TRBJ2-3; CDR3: ASSPGLAGAVDTQY
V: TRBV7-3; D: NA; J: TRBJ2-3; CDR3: ASSSRGTDTQY
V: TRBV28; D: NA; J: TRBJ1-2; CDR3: ASRWGGADGYT
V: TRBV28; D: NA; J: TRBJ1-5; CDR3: ASTKGQGNQPQH
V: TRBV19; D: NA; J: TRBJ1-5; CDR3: ASSESGSNQPQH
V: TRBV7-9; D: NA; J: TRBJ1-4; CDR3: ASSLVSGTSGEKLF
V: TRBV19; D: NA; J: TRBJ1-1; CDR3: ASNRRGQTEAF
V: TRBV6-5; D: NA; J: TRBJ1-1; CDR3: ASSYSRAEAF
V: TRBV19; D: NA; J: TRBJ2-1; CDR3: ASSFVSSSYNEQF
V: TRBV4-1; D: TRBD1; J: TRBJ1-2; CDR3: ASSQDGQARLTGYGYT
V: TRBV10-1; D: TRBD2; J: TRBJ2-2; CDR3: ASSEAQGGLAGTGELF
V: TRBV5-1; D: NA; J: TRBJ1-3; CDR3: ASSLGLEGSGNTIY
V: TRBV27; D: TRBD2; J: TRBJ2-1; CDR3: ASSLGGGGSHEQF
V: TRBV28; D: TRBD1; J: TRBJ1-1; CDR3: ATIGQGVTEAF
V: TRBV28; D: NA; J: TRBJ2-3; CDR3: ASTNGGHLLTDTQY
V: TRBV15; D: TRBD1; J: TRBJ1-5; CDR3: ATSRGQDSNQPQH
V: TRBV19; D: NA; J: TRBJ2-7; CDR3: ASSTRGYEQY
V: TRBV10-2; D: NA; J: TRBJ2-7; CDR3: ASSELQGYEQY
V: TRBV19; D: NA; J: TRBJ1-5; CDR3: ASSKEGSGNQPQH
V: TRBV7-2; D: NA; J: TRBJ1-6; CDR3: ASSLGQGNYNSPLH
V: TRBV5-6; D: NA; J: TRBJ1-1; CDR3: ASRFQGGNTEAF
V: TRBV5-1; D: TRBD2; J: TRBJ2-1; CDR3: ASSSGTSGNNEQF
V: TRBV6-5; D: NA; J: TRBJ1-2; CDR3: ASSPGPRGGYT
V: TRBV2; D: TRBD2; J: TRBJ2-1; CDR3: ASSGTSGSYNEQF
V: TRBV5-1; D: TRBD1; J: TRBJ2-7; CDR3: ASSLFPLGTGDAYEQY
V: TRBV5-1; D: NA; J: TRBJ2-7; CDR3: ASSLSGTTYEQY
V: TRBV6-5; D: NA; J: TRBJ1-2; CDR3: ASSSTGYGYT
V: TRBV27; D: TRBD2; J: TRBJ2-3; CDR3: ASSPTSGLFRLHTDTQY
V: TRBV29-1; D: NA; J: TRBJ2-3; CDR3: SVSSVPGADTQY
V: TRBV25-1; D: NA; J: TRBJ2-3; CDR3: ASSDLSTDTQY
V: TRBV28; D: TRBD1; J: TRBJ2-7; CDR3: ASRLIRDRVAEQY
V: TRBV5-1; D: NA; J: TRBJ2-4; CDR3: ASSPGRVVTKNIQY
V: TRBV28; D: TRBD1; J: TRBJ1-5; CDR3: ASRTGTDNQPQH
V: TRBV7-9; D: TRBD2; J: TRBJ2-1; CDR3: ASSPPGLAGGLDEQF
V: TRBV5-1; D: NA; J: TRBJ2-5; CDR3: ASSLAPGLQETQY
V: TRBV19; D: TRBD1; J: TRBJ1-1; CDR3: ASTPTGGANTEAF
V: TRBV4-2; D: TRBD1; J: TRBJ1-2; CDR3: ASSQDGTEDGYT
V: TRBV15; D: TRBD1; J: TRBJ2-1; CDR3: ATSGDREINEQF
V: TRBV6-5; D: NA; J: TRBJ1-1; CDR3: ASTWEGNTEAF
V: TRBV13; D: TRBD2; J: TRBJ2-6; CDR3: ASSSMGGSFSGANVLT
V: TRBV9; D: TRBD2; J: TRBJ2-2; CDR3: ASSVGGLANTGELF
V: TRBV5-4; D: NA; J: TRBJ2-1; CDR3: ASSIKNRDEQF
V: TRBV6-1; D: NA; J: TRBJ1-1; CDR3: ASSDRGETEAF